This TCR beta chain comes out of a study of beta chain features in type 1 diabetes. As for the study in general: Healthy donors and patients showed comparable age, gender and cell yields.

Germline V CDR1 and CDR2: ENHRY, SYGVKD. The CDR3 totals 17 residues. The V and J ends lost 1 base and 1 base, in that order; junction bases with no gene match: 8. Study-level points and caveats: Fewer junction insertions and more nucleotide deletions appeared in type 1 diabetes patients.

This clone was detected only a few times. Its cognate antigen is unknown. As every portion of the isolated RNA was reverse transcribed, the sequencing read expressed TCRB transcripts. The assay was immunoSEQ multiplex PCR, and TCRdb's table has in-frame clones only and misses some. The table includes about 360,000 clones, 10% to 15% detected once. V usage is TRBV10-3 and J usage is TRBJ2-3; 7 bases agree with TRBD2. Sequencing was carried out using naive CD4+ T cells from blood. The sequence came from a man younger than 35 in good health. The CDR3 loop reads CAISEWGGSGGTDTQYF. The DNA for the CDR3 is TGTGCCATCAGTGAGTGGGGGGGAAGCGGGGGCACAGATACGCAGTATTTT.